This T cell receptor beta chain was captured in a study of CD8+CD57+ T cells in acquired aplastic anemia. The wider study: Average DNA yield from sorted CD4+ and CD8+ cells was about 3 ug.

Genomic DNA was employed as the template in profiling TCR beta VDJ and CDR3. TCRdb fed the reads into MiXCR, producing one record per CDR3 protein. The table has fewer than 80,000 distinct CDR3 sequences, under 80% seen once. This clonotype was picked up one time. Patients chosen for sequencing had CD8+CD57+ cells that had expanded, as shown by flow cytometry. No therapy was given to patients before blood sampling. V lost 0 bases and J lost 3, with 6 bases in between. The CDR3 loop spans 14 amino acids. Germline CDR1 reads LNHNV; CDR2 reads YYDKDF (reference sequence). Sequencing input: sorted CD4+, CD8+, or CD8+CD57+ T cells (not recorded which) from PBMCs. J is TRBJ2-1 and V is TRBV15; the D is unclear. The receptor's source is a human donor with aplastic anemia. The CDR3 DNA follows: TGTGCCACCAGCAGAGACAGAGACTACAATGAGCAGTTCTTC. Translation gives CATSRDRDYNEQFF.